The TCR beta chain under discussion was sequenced for a study of blood T cell repertoires in COVID-19. Authors' data handling: By means of reference gene primer amplification, nucleated cell counts were estimated. Sequenced by immunoSEQ multiplex PCR; TCRdb stores in-frame clones only, minus some. Clone size and V and J calls were adopted from that table, with D and trimming inferred from the DNA. Here the sample spans about 80,000 clones, less than 85% being singletons. Looked up from germline, CDR1 is SEHNR and CDR2 is FQNEAQ (reference sequence). V gave up 2 bases and J gave up 6 bases, with 15 bases separating them. CDR3 length: 15 residues.

The sequencing sample was made of peripheral blood. This TCR was recovered from a man between 70 and 80 years old with active or convalescent COVID-19. V is TRBV7-9 and J is TRBJ2-3; D is possibly TRBD2 (6 bases). The CDR3 DNA reads as TGTGCCAGCAGCTTAAGGCCGACTAGTTTCGATACGCAGTATTTT. Its protein is CASSLRPTSFDTQYF.